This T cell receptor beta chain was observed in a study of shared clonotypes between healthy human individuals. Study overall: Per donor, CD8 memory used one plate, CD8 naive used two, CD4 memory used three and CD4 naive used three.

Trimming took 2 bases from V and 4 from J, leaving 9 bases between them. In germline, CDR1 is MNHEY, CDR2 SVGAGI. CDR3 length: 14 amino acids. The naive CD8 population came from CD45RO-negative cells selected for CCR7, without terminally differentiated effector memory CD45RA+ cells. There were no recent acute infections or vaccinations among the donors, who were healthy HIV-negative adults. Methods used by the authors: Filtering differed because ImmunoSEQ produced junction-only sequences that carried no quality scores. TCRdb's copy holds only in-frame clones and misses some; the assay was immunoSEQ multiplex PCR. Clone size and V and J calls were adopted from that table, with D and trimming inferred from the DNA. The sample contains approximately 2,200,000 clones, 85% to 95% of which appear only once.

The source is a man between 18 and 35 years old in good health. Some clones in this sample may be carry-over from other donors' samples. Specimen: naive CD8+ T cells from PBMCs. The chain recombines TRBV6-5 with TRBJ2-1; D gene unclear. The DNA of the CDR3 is TGTGCCAGCAGTTACCGTGGGGAATACAATGAGCAGTTCTTC. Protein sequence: CASSYRGEYNEQFF.